The 23 T cell receptor beta chains reported below all come from one sample, sequenced in a study of blood T cell repertoires in COVID-19. Repertoires were generated with immunoSEQ multiplex PCR, while TCRdb's copy carries only in-frame clones and drops some. In the table there are 110,000 to 150,000 clones, nearly 90% of which are singletons. Material: peripheral blood. These receptors were collected from a man aged 65-85 years with acute or convalescent COVID-19.

In this sample, this clone turned up once. This chain uses TRBV6-1 with TRBJ1-5; 7 positions match TRBD1. Trimming removed 4 bases from V and 1 base from J; junction bases left unmatched: 7. CDR3 length equals 16 residues. Germline V CDR1 and CDR2: MNHNS, SASEGT. CDR3 in amino acids: CASSGSPRGSNQPQHF. DNA of the CDR3: TGTGCCAGCAGTGGGTCCCCCAGGGGGAGCAATCAGCCCCAGCATTTT.

The J gene is TRBJ1-4, the V gene TRBV2; D remains unclear. The V and J ends lost 6 bases and 0 bases respectively, with 8 bases between them. The CDR3 is made up of 14 amino acids. The V gene's germline CDR1 is SNHLY and CDR2 FYNNEI. This chain's CDR3 is CASSYLATNEKLFF. CDR3 DNA sequence: TGTGCCAGCAGCTACCTAGCAACTAATGAAAAACTGTTTTTT.

This chain links TRBV7-2 with TRBJ1-5; no clear D gene. Per germline, CDR1 SGHTA and CDR2 FQGNSA. Trimming took off 2 bases at V and 4 bases at J, with 9 bases between the two ends. The CDR3 has 14 amino acids. CDR3 DNA sequence: TGTGCCAGCAGCTTACGACCCGGGAATCAGCCCCAGCATTTT. Its translation is CASSLRPGNQPQHF. The full variable domain, rest sourced from reference TRBV7-2 and TRBJ1-5, is GAGVSQSPSNKVTEKGKDVELRCDPISGHTALYWYRQSLGQGLEFLIYFQGNSAPDKSGLPSDRFSAERTGGSVSTLTIQRTQQEDSAVYLCASSLRPGNQPQHFGDGTRLSIL.

The chain links TRBV3-1 (or the pseudogene TRBV3-2) to TRBJ1-4, with 7 nucleotides matching TRBD1. After removal of 3 bases from V and 8 bases from J, the junction contained 9 bases not matched to a gene. The CDR3 consists of 15 residues. Germline V gene lookup returns CDR1 LGHDT and CDR2 YNNKEL (reference sequence). The CDR3 here is CASSQTGTAREKLFF. The CDR3 nucleotides read TGTGCCAGCAGCCAGACCGGGACAGCGAGGGAAAAACTGTTTTTT.

This chain connects TRBV12-3 or TRBV12-4 to TRBJ1-2; TRBD1 is a possible D gene (6 bases). This CDR3 contains 13 residues. Trimming cost V 3 bases and J 4 bases, with 9 bases left between them. This chain's CDR3 is CASSFGQSYGYTF. The CDR3 nucleotides are TGTGCCAGCAGTTTTGGACAGTCCTATGGCTACACCTTC.

Here the CDR3 reads CASSMLGGKENTEAFF. Written as DNA, the CDR3 is TGTGCCAGTAGTATGCTGGGGGGAAAGGAGAACACTGAAGCTTTCTTT. The V and J genes are TRBV19 and TRBJ1-1; TRBD1 might be the D (5 bases). The length of the CDR3 is 16 residues. V dropped 3 bases and J dropped 1 base, with 15 bases sitting between them. The germline gives CDR1 LNHDA, CDR2 SQIVND (reference sequence).

The chain recombines TRBV5-1 with TRBJ1-2; D perhaps matches TRBD1 (5 bases). The CDR3 totals 14 residues. V was trimmed by 0 bases and J by 3 bases, leaving 9 bases between them. Per the germline V gene, CDR1 is SGHRS and CDR2 is YFSETQ. DNA of the CDR3: TGCGCCAGCAGCTTGGTAGGGGCGGACTATGGCTACACCTTC. Its translation: CASSLVGADYGYTF.

V usage is TRBV6-5 and J usage is TRBJ2-7; unclear D gene. The CDR3 is 13 residues long. Germline V gene data show CDR1 as MNHEY and CDR2 as SVGAGI. V lost 2 bases, J lost 8 bases, and 13 bases lay in between. The CDR3 sequence is CASSYGFEQKQYF. The CDR3 coding sequence is TGTGCCAGCAGTTACGGATTCGAACAGAAGCAGTACTTC.

The chain links TRBV7-8 to TRBJ1-2; the D gene is possibly TRBD1 (5 bases). This CDR3 region has 14 residues. The V end lost 6 bases, the J end lost 0 bases, and 11 bases lay between the germline ends. Germline-derived CDR1 and CDR2 are SGHVS and FQNEAQ. CDR3 region: CASSPGGANYGYTF. CDR3 in DNA: TGTGCCAGCAGTCCGGGGGGAGCTAACTATGGCTACACCTTC.

The genes are TRBV2 and TRBJ1-2; tentative D call: TRBD1 (6 bases). The CDR3 runs 14 residues. CDR1 and CDR2 (germline): SNHLY, FYNNEI. V lost 0 bases to trimming and J lost 8 bases, with 13 bases between them. As DNA, the CDR3 is TGTGCCAGCAGTGAAGCGATGGACAGCCTCGGCTACACCTTC. It encodes CASSEAMDSLGYTF.

V is TRBV7-2 and J is TRBJ1-3, with TRBD1 as a possible D gene (6 bases). The V and J ends lost 6 bases and 7 bases respectively, with 19 bases between them. This CDR3 comprises 15 residues. CDR1 and CDR2 from the germline V gene are SGHTA and FQGNSA. The CDR3 bases are TGTGCCAGCAGTCAATCAGGGGCTTCGCGGAACACCATATATTTT. Its translation is CASSQSGASRNTIYF.

The rearrangement joins TRBV14 to TRBJ2-1, with 12 positions matching TRBD2. The CDR3 length is 20 residues. V shed 0 bases and J 7 bases; nucleotides not matched to a gene: 16. Germline V CDR1 and CDR2: SGHDN, FVKESK. CDR3 in amino acids: CASSQDIPRASGGARNEQFF. The DNA for the CDR3 is TGTGCCAGCAGCCAAGATATACCCAGGGCTAGCGGGGGGGCCCGGAATGAGCAGTTCTTC.

V gene TRBV14 combines with J gene TRBJ2-3; 9 bases map to TRBD2. Trimming removed 1 base from V and 0 bases from J; junction bases left unmatched: 2. This CDR3 has 16 amino acids. Germline V gives CDR1 SGHDN, CDR2 FVKESK. This CDR3 reads CASSQVAGVSTDTQYF. The DNA for the CDR3 is TGTGCCAGCAGCCAAGTAGCGGGGGTGAGCACAGATACGCAGTATTTT.

The rearrangement links TRBV7-8 to TRBJ1-5; the match to TRBD1 covers 7 bases. The V gene end was trimmed by 5 bases and the J gene end by 6 bases; junction bases not matched to a gene: 10. Germline V gives CDR1 SGHVS, CDR2 FQNEAQ. There are 15 residues in the CDR3. As DNA, the CDR3 is TGTGCCAGCAGCCCGAGATACAGGGGCGGTCAGCCCCAGCATTTT. It translates to CASSPRYRGGQPQHF.

V usage is TRBV5-1 and J usage is TRBJ2-2, with 7 bases lining up with TRBD1. With 3 bases clipped from V and 1 base from J, the junction kept 3 bases outside the gene matches. CDR3 length equals 15 residues. CDR1 is SGHRS, CDR2 YFSETQ, per germline. The CDR3 nucleotides are TGCGCCAGCAGCTCCGGGACAGTGAACACCGGGGAGCTGTTTTTT. It yields the protein CASSSGTVNTGELFF.

This clone has just a few counts. The chain is built from TRBV7-9 and TRBJ1-1, with D tentatively TRBD1 (5 bases). With 7 bases removed from V and 3 bases from J, the gap between germline ends came to 15 bases. This CDR3 contains 14 residues. In germline, CDR1 is SEHNR, CDR2 FQNEAQ (reference sequence). The CDR3 DNA reads TGTGCCAGCATTGGGGCAGCATACGACACTGAAGCTTTCTTT. Translation: CASIGAAYDTEAFF.

This chain uses TRBV2 with TRBJ1-6; 8 nucleotides match TRBD1. Germline trimming cut 4 bases from V and 4 bases from J; bases unmatched to any gene: 3. Germline lookup yields CDR1 SNHLY and CDR2 FYNNEI. The CDR3 has 15 amino acids. This CDR3 is CASSVRQGYNSPLHF. The CDR3 DNA follows: TGTGCCAGCAGTGTTCGACAGGGGTATAATTCACCCCTCCACTTT. The full variable domain, its missing parts supplied by reference TRBV2 and TRBJ1-6, is EPEVTQTPSHQVTQMGQEVILRCVPISNHLYFYWYRQILGQKVEFLVSFYNNEISEKSEIFDDQFSVERPDGSNFTLKIRSTKLEDSAMYFCASSVRQGYNSPLHFGNGTRLTVT.

The J gene is TRBJ2-3, the V gene TRBV5-1; 8 bases are shared with TRBD1. Trimming removed 5 bases from V and 2 bases from J; junction bases left unmatched: 4. The germline gives CDR1 SGHRS, CDR2 YFSETQ. The CDR3 has 14 residues. The CDR3 DNA is TGCGCCAGCAGAAGGGACAGGTCCACAGATACGCAGTATTTT. Translation gives CASRRDRSTDTQYF.

V is TRBV5-1 and J is TRBJ2-7; the match to TRBD1 covers 9 bases. V dropped 0 bases and J dropped 2; count of bases not matched to a gene: 3. Germline CDR1 reads SGHRS; CDR2 reads YFSETQ. The CDR3 runs to 15 residues. The CDR3 here is CASSLAGQGPYEQYF. In DNA form, the CDR3 reads TGCGCCAGCAGCTTGGCGGGACAGGGCCCCTACGAGCAGTACTTC.

The chain uses TRBV5-1 and TRBJ2-7, with 7 bases matching TRBD2. The V and J ends lost 4 bases and 3 bases, in that order; junction bases with no gene match: 7. The CDR3 is 14 amino acids. Germline values: CDR1 SGHRS, CDR2 YFSETQ. As DNA, the CDR3 is TGCGCCAGCAGCAAAGGGACTAACGACTACGAGCAGTACTTC. Its translation is CASSKGTNDYEQYF.

The chain links TRBV10-1 to TRBJ1-1, with D unclear. CDR3 length: 14 amino acids. Looked up from germline, CDR1 is WNHNN and CDR2 is SYGVQD (reference sequence). V gave up 0 bases and J gave up 0 bases, with 5 bases separating them. The CDR3 DNA follows: TGCGCCAGCAGTGAGTCACATATGAACACTGAAGCTTTCTTT. Translation: CASSESHMNTEAFF.

The gene calls are TRBV5-1 and TRBJ1-1; D may be TRBD1 (6 bases). Germline V lookup: CDR1 SGHRS, CDR2 YFSETQ. Trimming cost V 3 bases and J 4 bases, with 13 bases left between them. This CDR3 is 14 amino acids long. CDR3 sequence reads: CASSSTGLGTEAFF. CDR3 bases: TGCGCCAGCAGCTCAACAGGGCTCGGCACTGAAGCTTTCTTT.

The chain employs TRBV5-1 and TRBJ1-1; D not resolved. The germline V and J ends were trimmed by 0 bases and 1 base, with 13 bases remaining between them. Germline V lookup: CDR1 SGHRS, CDR2 YFSETQ. This CDR3 region has 16 residues. As DNA, the CDR3 is TGCGCCAGCAGCTTGGGAATGGAGGGCCGGAACACTGAAGCTTTCTTT. This gives the protein CASSLGMEGRNTEAFF.